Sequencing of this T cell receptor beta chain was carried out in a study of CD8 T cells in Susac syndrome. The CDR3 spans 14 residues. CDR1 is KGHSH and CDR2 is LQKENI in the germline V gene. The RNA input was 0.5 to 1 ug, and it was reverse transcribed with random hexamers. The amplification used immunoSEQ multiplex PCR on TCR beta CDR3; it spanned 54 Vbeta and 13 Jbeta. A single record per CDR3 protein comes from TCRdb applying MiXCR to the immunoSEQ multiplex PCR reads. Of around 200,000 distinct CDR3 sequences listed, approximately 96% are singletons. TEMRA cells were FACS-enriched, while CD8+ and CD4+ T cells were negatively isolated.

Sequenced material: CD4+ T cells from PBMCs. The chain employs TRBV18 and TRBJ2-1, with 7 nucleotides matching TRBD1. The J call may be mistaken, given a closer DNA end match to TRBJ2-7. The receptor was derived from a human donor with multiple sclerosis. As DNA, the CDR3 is TGTGCCAGCTCACACTCGACAGGGCCCGACGAGCAGTACTTC. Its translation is CASSHSTGPDEQYF.